The sequence of this TCR beta chain was determined in a study of Ad26.COV2.S vaccination and SARS-CoV-2 variants. The treatment was: 15 to 20 received Ad26.COV2.S at low or high dose, single or two shots; 5 received placebo; per-sample allocation not given. Sampling occurred on day 63 after the first vaccine or placebo injection. The CDR3 is made up of 14 amino acids. The V and J ends lost 6 bases and 1 base respectively, with 12 bases between them. Germline CDR1 is LNHNV and CDR2 is YYDKDF (reference sequence). Produced via immunoSEQ multiplex PCR; TCRdb's table is partial and in-frame only. Of over 250,000 clones in the sample, around 87% were seen once.

Material: peripheral blood, obtained in a trial of Ad26.COV2.S vaccine versus placebo. The rearrangement uses TRBV15 and TRBJ2-5; TRBD1 is a possible D gene (7 bases). The source is a person between 18 and 59 years old who received the Ad26.COV2.S COVID-19 vaccine or a placebo. CDR3 nucleotides: TGTGCCACCAGTCGGGGGACAGTCCAAGAGACCCAGTACTTC. Translated: CATSRGTVQETQYF.